This entry features one TCR beta chain sequence. Antigen: not known. Trimming removed 2 bases at V and 4 bases at J, with 20 bases between. The CDR3 is 18 residues long. Per the germline V gene, CDR1 is ENHRY and CDR2 is SYGVKD. This sample is drawn from a study of T cell responses to AZD1222 COVID-19 vaccine. Broader study findings: Along spike, vaccine-associated CD4 TCRs were found throughout, with dominance at 160-218 and 743-854. Vaccination with two AZD1222 doses was followed by a rise in Spike-specific TCR breadth and depth. Clonal diversity was possibly underestimated, and white British individuals and females predominated among donors.

Generated by immunoSEQ multiplex PCR, the TCRdb table keeps only in-frame clones and is missing some. This table has approximately 110,000 clones, about 91% appearing once. Recipients boosted at about 4 weeks or about 12 weeks are pooled. This receptor was taken from an adult who received the AZD1222 COVID-19 vaccine. This chain links TRBV10-3 with TRBJ2-2, with TRBD1 as a possible D gene (6 bases). Sequenced here: peripheral blood, sampled 28 days after the second AZD1222 dose. In nucleotides, the CDR3 is TGTGCCATCAGTGAGGGTAGCGTAGGATCCAGGGGCACCGGGGAGCTGTTTTTT. Encoded protein: CAISEGSVGSRGTGELFF.